A selection of T cell receptor beta chains follows, all from one sample in a study of human T cells and chemical hapten exposure. TCRdb itself ran the RACE reads through MiXCR, one entry per CDR3 protein. The data contain about 180,000 distinct CDR3 sequences, just under 30% of them singletons. Here the sequenced sample was whole blood, taken in connection with sensitization to the hapten diphenylcyclopropenone (DPC). These receptors were taken from a woman in her twenties or thirties with alopecia areata. Some clones in this sample may be carry-over from other donors' samples. The CDR3 runs from the conserved cysteine through the conserved F or W. The D gene is left open where the match is weak. Some rows have no size entry. The others give once, few or many, or a class for an expanded clone.

v_call: TRBV9; d_call: NA; clone_size: few; j_call: TRBJ2-5; cdr3_aa: CASSVGDGRQETQYF; cdr3_nt: TGTGCCAGCAGCGTAGGGGATGGCCGGCAGGAGACCCAGTACTTC
v_call: TRBV6-5; d_call: NA; clone_size: few; j_call: TRBJ2-1; cdr3_aa: CASSFRNEQFF; cdr3_nt: TGTGCCAGCAGTTTCCGGAATGAGCAGTTCTTC
v_call: TRBV29-1; d_call: NA; clone_size: few; j_call: TRBJ1-2; cdr3_aa: CSVETPPFGYTF; cdr3_nt: TGCAGCGTTGAAACTCCCCCATTTGGCTACACCTTC
v_call: TRBV6-6; d_call: TRBD2; clone_size: NA; j_call: TRBJ2-2; cdr3_aa: CASSYAGVAGELFF; cdr3_nt: TGTGCCAGCAGTTACGCGGGAGTGGCCGGGGAGCTGTTTTTT
v_call: TRBV5-1; d_call: NA; clone_size: many; j_call: TRBJ2-6; cdr3_aa: CASSLATASSGANVLTF; cdr3_nt: TGCGCCAGCAGCTTGGCAACAGCTAGCTCTGGGGCCAACGTCCTGACTTTC
v_call: TRBV28; d_call: NA; clone_size: NA; j_call: TRBJ2-6; cdr3_aa: CASSPPAAGSGANVLTF; cdr3_nt: TGTGCCAGCAGTCCCCCCGCAGCTGGCTCTGGGGCCAACGTCCTGACTTTC
v_call: TRBV9; d_call: TRBD2; clone_size: few; j_call: TRBJ2-1; cdr3_aa: CASSVAGAGGPHEQFF; cdr3_nt: TGTGCCAGCAGCGTAGCTGGTGCGGGGGGGCCTCATGAGCAGTTCTTC
v_call: TRBV2; d_call: NA; clone_size: NA; j_call: TRBJ2-2; cdr3_aa: CASSEDRPSGELFF; cdr3_nt: TGTGCCAGCAGTGAAGACAGACCTTCGGGGGAGCTGTTTTTT
v_call: TRBV28; d_call: TRBD2; clone_size: NA; j_call: TRBJ2-2; cdr3_aa: CASSPPRSGGPNTGELFF; cdr3_nt: TGTGCCAGCAGCCCCCCTCGGAGCGGGGGCCCGAACACCGGGGAGCTGTTTTTT
v_call: TRBV28; d_call: NA; clone_size: few; j_call: TRBJ2-3; cdr3_aa: CASTSGRVRRADTQYF; cdr3_nt: TGTGCCAGCACCTCCGGACGGGTTAGGCGCGCAGATACGCAGTATTTT
v_call: TRBV28; d_call: TRBD2; clone_size: few; j_call: TRBJ2-7; cdr3_aa: CASSGTRHEQYF; cdr3_nt: TGTGCCAGCAGCGGGACTAGGCACGAGCAGTACTTC
v_call: TRBV30; d_call: TRBD2; clone_size: once; j_call: TRBJ2-1; cdr3_aa: CAWSEVAGGYEQFF; cdr3_nt: TGTGCCTGGAGTGAAGTAGCGGGAGGATATGAGCAGTTCTTC
v_call: TRBV5-4; d_call: TRBD1; clone_size: NA; j_call: TRBJ1-1; cdr3_aa: CASSSGGWDTEAFF; cdr3_nt: TGTGCCAGCAGCTCAGGGGGTTGGGACACTGAAGCTTTCTTT
v_call: TRBV20-1; d_call: NA; clone_size: many; j_call: TRBJ2-1; cdr3_aa: CSAPKQGSYNEQFF; cdr3_nt: TGCAGTGCTCCAAAACAGGGCTCCTACAATGAGCAGTTCTTC
v_call: TRBV28; d_call: NA; clone_size: NA; j_call: TRBJ1-5; cdr3_aa: CASCKWTAGGFGQPQHF; cdr3_nt: TGTGCCAGTTGCAAGTGGACGGCTGGGGGTTTTGGGCAGCCCCAGCATTTT
v_call: TRBV18; d_call: TRBD1; clone_size: NA; j_call: TRBJ1-1; cdr3_aa: CASSPLERTGGTEAFF; cdr3_nt: TGTGCCAGCTCACCACTCGAAAGAACAGGGGGCACTGAAGCTTTCTTT
v_call: TRBV29-1; d_call: TRBD1; clone_size: few; j_call: TRBJ2-5; cdr3_aa: CSARRTGGNQETQYF; cdr3_nt: TGCAGCGCCCGGCGGACAGGGGGAAATCAAGAGACCCAGTACTTC
v_call: TRBV28; d_call: NA; clone_size: NA; j_call: TRBJ2-7; cdr3_aa: CASSSPRRAAYEQYF; cdr3_nt: TGTGCCAGCAGTTCCCCGCGGCGGGCTGCCTACGAGCAGTACTTC
v_call: TRBV18; d_call: NA; clone_size: NA; j_call: TRBJ1-3; cdr3_aa: CASSPPANLGNTIYF; cdr3_nt: TGTGCCAGCTCACCACCCGCGAACCTGGGGAACACCATATATTTT
v_call: TRBV29-1; d_call: NA; clone_size: many; j_call: TRBJ2-7; cdr3_aa: CSVDYGEGTYEQYF; cdr3_nt: TGCAGCGTTGATTATGGGGAAGGGACCTACGAGCAGTACTTC
v_call: TRBV12-3/TRBV12-4; d_call: TRBD2; clone_size: NA; j_call: TRBJ2-1; cdr3_aa: CASSPGTSGGPRKFF; cdr3_nt: TGTGCCAGCAGCCCCGGGACTAGCGGGGGCCCTAGGAAGTTCTTC
v_call: TRBV23-1; d_call: TRBD1; clone_size: NA; j_call: TRBJ1-5; cdr3_aa: CASSPPGQGRRQPQHF; cdr3_nt: TGCGCCAGCAGTCCCCCCGGACAGGGAAGAAGACAGCCCCAGCATTTT
v_call: TRBV2; d_call: NA; clone_size: NA; j_call: TRBJ2-7; cdr3_aa: CASSEPRGRFHEQYF; cdr3_nt: TGTGCCAGCAGTGAACCCCGGGGAAGATTTCACGAGCAGTACTTC
v_call: TRBV20-1; d_call: NA; clone_size: NA; j_call: TRBJ2-1; cdr3_aa: CSASTGNEQFF; cdr3_nt: TGCAGTGCTAGTACGGGCAATGAGCAGTTCTTC
v_call: TRBV3-1; d_call: NA; clone_size: NA; j_call: TRBJ1-5; cdr3_aa: CASSQVNQPQHF; cdr3_nt: TGTGCCAGCAGCCAAGTTAATCAGCCCCAGCATTTT
v_call: TRBV7-2; d_call: NA; clone_size: many; j_call: TRBJ1-5; cdr3_aa: CASSLEGTKQPQHF; cdr3_nt: TGTGCCAGCAGCTTAGAAGGGACAAAACAGCCCCAGCATTTT
v_call: TRBV6-1; d_call: TRBD1; clone_size: few; j_call: TRBJ2-3; cdr3_aa: CASILDRGRERQYF; cdr3_nt: TGTGCCAGCATCCTGGACAGGGGTCGCGAAAGGCAGTATTTT
v_call: TRBV6-1; d_call: NA; clone_size: NA; j_call: TRBJ1-1; cdr3_aa: CASSTGIGNGPLTFF; cdr3_nt: TGTGCCAGCAGTACCGGGATAGGCAATGGCCCGTTAACTTTCTTT
v_call: TRBV10-3; d_call: NA; clone_size: NA; j_call: TRBJ2-3; cdr3_aa: CAISVRGVGTDTQYF; cdr3_nt: TGTGCCATCTCGGTACGCGGCGTCGGCACAGATACGCAGTATTTT
v_call: TRBV28; d_call: NA; clone_size: many; j_call: TRBJ1-5; cdr3_aa: CASVPATEWQPQHF; cdr3_nt: TGTGCCAGCGTACCCGCCACCGAATGGCAGCCCCAGCATTTT
v_call: TRBV20-1; d_call: TRBD1; clone_size: NA; j_call: TRBJ1-1; cdr3_aa: CSGSGGTEAFF; cdr3_nt: TGCAGTGGCTCAGGGGGCACTGAAGCTTTCTTT
v_call: TRBV28; d_call: TRBD1; clone_size: few; j_call: TRBJ1-3; cdr3_aa: CASSPTQGAGNTIYF; cdr3_nt: TGTGCCAGCAGTCCGACGCAGGGGGCTGGAAACACCATATATTTT
v_call: TRBV28; d_call: TRBD1; clone_size: NA; j_call: TRBJ1-5; cdr3_aa: CASSSGQGHQPQHF; cdr3_nt: TGTGCCAGCAGTTCCGGACAGGGACATCAGCCCCAGCATTTT
v_call: TRBV2; d_call: NA; clone_size: few; j_call: TRBJ1-2; cdr3_aa: CASSETPTYGYTF; cdr3_nt: TGTGCCAGCAGTGAGACCCCCACCTATGGCTACACCTTC
v_call: TRBV28; d_call: NA; clone_size: NA; j_call: TRBJ2-1; cdr3_aa: CASSLPQGGDNEQFF; cdr3_nt: TGTGCCAGCAGTTTACCCCAGGGGGGGGACAATGAGCAGTTCTTC
v_call: TRBV28; d_call: TRBD1; clone_size: NA; j_call: TRBJ1-5; cdr3_aa: CASCPLGQGQGQPQHF; cdr3_nt: TGTGCCAGCTGCCCTTTAGGACAGGGTCAAGGACAGCCCCAGCATTTT
v_call: TRBV2; d_call: NA; clone_size: NA; j_call: TRBJ2-1; cdr3_aa: CASSIQGSYNEQFF; cdr3_nt: TGTGCCAGCAGTATCCAGGGGTCCTACAATGAGCAGTTCTTC
v_call: TRBV20-1; d_call: TRBD1; clone_size: few; j_call: TRBJ2-1; cdr3_aa: CSAAGQGRNEQFF; cdr3_nt: TGCAGTGCGGCGGGACAGGGTAGGAATGAGCAGTTCTTC
v_call: TRBV6-5; d_call: NA; clone_size: NA; j_call: TRBJ2-7; cdr3_aa: CASSRVGTYEQYF; cdr3_nt: TGTGCCAGCAGCCGAGTGGGAACCTACGAGCAGTACTTC
v_call: TRBV20-1; d_call: NA; clone_size: few; j_call: TRBJ2-7; cdr3_aa: CSASGVNYEQYF; cdr3_nt: TGCAGTGCGTCGGGAGTCAACTACGAGCAGTACTTC
v_call: TRBV20-1; d_call: TRBD2; clone_size: few; j_call: TRBJ2-3; cdr3_aa: CSASGGGNTDTQYF; cdr3_nt: TGCAGTGCTAGTGGGGGGGGGAACACAGATACGCAGTATTTT
v_call: TRBV20-1; d_call: TRBD2; clone_size: few; j_call: TRBJ2-2; cdr3_aa: CSASRTSGRTPDTGELFF; cdr3_nt: TGCAGTGCTTCCCGGACTAGCGGGAGGACCCCGGACACCGGGGAGCTGTTTTTT
v_call: TRBV28; d_call: NA; clone_size: NA; j_call: TRBJ2-3; cdr3_aa: CASSRTPSQGTDTQYF; cdr3_nt: TGTGCCAGCAGTCGAACTCCATCCCAAGGCACAGATACGCAGTATTTT
v_call: TRBV20-1; d_call: NA; clone_size: once; j_call: TRBJ2-1; cdr3_aa: CSATDSISYNEQFF; cdr3_nt: TGCAGTGCAACCGATTCCATCTCCTACAATGAGCAGTTCTTC
v_call: TRBV19; d_call: NA; clone_size: few; j_call: TRBJ2-2; cdr3_aa: CATSSNFGELFF; cdr3_nt: TGTGCCACCTCGAGTAACTTCGGGGAGCTGTTTTTT
v_call: TRBV28; d_call: NA; clone_size: few; j_call: TRBJ1-1; cdr3_aa: CASSILNPPAFF; cdr3_nt: TGTGCCAGCAGTATTCTGAACCCTCCAGCTTTCTTT
v_call: TRBV5-5; d_call: NA; clone_size: NA; j_call: TRBJ2-5; cdr3_aa: CASSLAPGTRTQYF; cdr3_nt: TGTGCCAGCAGCTTGGCGCCAGGGACGAGGACCCAGTACTTC
v_call: TRBV6-2/TRBV6-3; d_call: TRBD2; clone_size: NA; j_call: TRBJ2-3; cdr3_aa: CASRTGGTDTQYF; cdr3_nt: TGTGCCAGCAGAACGGGAGGAACAGATACGCAGTATTTT
v_call: TRBV7-9; d_call: NA; clone_size: NA; j_call: TRBJ1-3; cdr3_aa: CASSLDQGNGNTIYF; cdr3_nt: TGTGCCAGCAGCCTGGACCAGGGGAATGGAAACACCATATATTTT
v_call: TRBV10-3; d_call: TRBD1; clone_size: NA; j_call: TRBJ1-2; cdr3_aa: CAISENRGYGYTF; cdr3_nt: TGTGCCATCAGTGAAAACAGGGGGTACGGCTACACCTTC
v_call: TRBV2; d_call: NA; clone_size: NA; j_call: TRBJ2-3; cdr3_aa: CASIQGSTDTQYF; cdr3_nt: TGTGCCAGCATTCAGGGGAGCACAGATACGCAGTATTTT
v_call: TRBV3-1; d_call: TRBD1; clone_size: NA; j_call: TRBJ2-7; cdr3_aa: CASSQTKNRGNYEQYF; cdr3_nt: TGTGCCAGCAGCCAAACCAAAAACAGGGGAAACTACGAGCAGTACTTC
v_call: TRBV9; d_call: TRBD1; clone_size: few; j_call: TRBJ2-7; cdr3_aa: CASSVGTGVSYEQYF; cdr3_nt: TGTGCCAGCAGCGTAGGGACAGGGGTCTCCTACGAGCAGTACTTC
v_call: TRBV6-2/TRBV6-3; d_call: TRBD2; clone_size: few; j_call: TRBJ2-1; cdr3_aa: CASSYERGLNEQFF; cdr3_nt: TGTGCCAGCAGTTACGAGCGGGGGTTGAATGAGCAGTTCTTC
v_call: TRBV28; d_call: NA; clone_size: few; j_call: TRBJ2-7; cdr3_aa: CASSLYEQYF; cdr3_nt: TGTGCCAGCAGCCTCTACGAGCAGTACTTC
v_call: TRBV20-1; d_call: NA; clone_size: NA; j_call: TRBJ1-6; cdr3_aa: CSADPGQGDNSPLHF; cdr3_nt: TGCAGTGCTGACCCGGGGCAGGGCGATAATTCACCCCTCCACTTT
v_call: TRBV7-9; d_call: NA; clone_size: NA; j_call: TRBJ2-3; cdr3_aa: CASSSISQGADTQYF; cdr3_nt: TGTGCCAGCAGCTCTATCTCCCAAGGAGCAGATACGCAGTATTTT
v_call: TRBV7-9; d_call: TRBD2; clone_size: few; j_call: TRBJ2-5; cdr3_aa: CASSSSSGSVGETQYF; cdr3_nt: TGTGCCAGCAGCTCCTCGAGCGGGAGCGTGGGTGAGACCCAGTACTTC
v_call: TRBV7-2; d_call: NA; clone_size: NA; j_call: TRBJ1-2; cdr3_aa: CASSLGGYSPYYGYTF; cdr3_nt: TGTGCCAGCAGCTTAGGGGGCTACAGTCCATACTATGGCTACACCTTC